This TCR beta chain originates from a study of Graves' ophthalmopathy and Graves' hyperthyroidism. This clonotype has only a few counts. RNA transcripts were the source from which TCR beta CDR3 regions were amplified. HTBI-primed first-round RT-PCR preceded second-round multiplex PCR. TCRdb itself ran the multiplex PCR reads through MiXCR, one entry per CDR3 protein. The sample carries about 400,000 distinct CDR3 sequences, roughly 18% recorded once. J was trimmed by 11 bases and V by 5 bases; bases with no gene match: 16. CDR1 PRHDT and CDR2 FYEKMQ come from the germline V gene (reference sequence). This CDR3 has 16 amino acids.

The rearrangement uses TRBV13 and TRBJ2-4; 9 nucleotides match TRBD1. The source is a woman aged 18-29 years with Graves' ophthalmopathy. Sequencing input: peripheral blood. Here the CDR3 DNA reads TGTGCCAGCAGCCACACACAGGGGGCGCTCACCAACGTTCAGTACTTC. Amino acids: CASSHTQGALTNVQYF.